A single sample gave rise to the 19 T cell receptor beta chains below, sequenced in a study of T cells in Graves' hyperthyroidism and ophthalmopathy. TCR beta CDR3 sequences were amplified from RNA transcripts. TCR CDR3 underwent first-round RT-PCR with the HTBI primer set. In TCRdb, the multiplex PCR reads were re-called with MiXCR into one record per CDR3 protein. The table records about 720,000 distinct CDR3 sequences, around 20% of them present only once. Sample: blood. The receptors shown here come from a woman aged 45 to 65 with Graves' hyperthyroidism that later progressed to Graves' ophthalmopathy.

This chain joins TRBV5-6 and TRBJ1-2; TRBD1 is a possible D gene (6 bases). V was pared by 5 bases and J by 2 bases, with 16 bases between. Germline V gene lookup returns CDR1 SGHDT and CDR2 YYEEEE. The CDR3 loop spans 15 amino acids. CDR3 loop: CASRVDRSTNYGYTF. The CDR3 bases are TGTGCCAGCAGGGTCGACAGGTCAACAAACTATGGCTACACCTTC. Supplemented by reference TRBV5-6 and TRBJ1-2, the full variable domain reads DAGVTQSPTHLIKTRGQQVTLRCSPKSGHDTVSWYQQALGQGPQFIFQYYEEEERQRGNFPDRFSGHQFPNYSSELNVNALLLGDSALYLCASRVDRSTNYGYTFGSGTRLTVV.

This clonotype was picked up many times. The CDR3, as DNA: TGTGCCAGCAGTCCCAATGGGAGACGAGCTTTCTTT. Amino acids: CASSPNGRRAFF. The chain is built from TRBV27 and TRBJ1-1; D is undetermined. V gave up 5 bases and J gave up 10 bases, with 14 bases separating them. CDR3 length: 12 amino acids. In germline, CDR1 is MNHEY, CDR2 SMNVEV (reference sequence).

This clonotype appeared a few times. CDR3 region: CASSVRFWVSGPNTEAFF. CDR3 bases: TGTGCCAGTAGTGTCCGCTTCTGGGTATCGGGACCGAACACTGAAGCTTTCTTT. This chain links TRBV19 with TRBJ1-1; the D gene is possibly TRBD1 (5 bases). The CDR3 totals 18 residues. The V and J ends lost 5 bases and 1 base respectively, with 23 bases between them. Germline V CDR1 and CDR2: LNHDA, SQIVND (reference sequence). Based on the CDR3 plus reference TRBV19 and TRBJ1-1, the full variable domain is DGGITQSPKYLFRKEGQNVTLSCEQNLNHDAMYWYRQDPGQGLRLIYYSQIVNDFQKGDIAEGYSVSREKKESFPLTVTSAQKNPTAFYLCASSVRFWVSGPNTEAFFGQGTRLTVV.

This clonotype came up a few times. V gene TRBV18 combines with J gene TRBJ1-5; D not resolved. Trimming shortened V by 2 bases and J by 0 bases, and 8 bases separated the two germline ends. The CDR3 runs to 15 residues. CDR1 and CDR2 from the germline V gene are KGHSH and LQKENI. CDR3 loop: CASSPAGNSNQPQHF. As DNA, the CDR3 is TGTGCCAGCTCACCAGCCGGGAATAGCAATCAGCCCCAGCATTTT.

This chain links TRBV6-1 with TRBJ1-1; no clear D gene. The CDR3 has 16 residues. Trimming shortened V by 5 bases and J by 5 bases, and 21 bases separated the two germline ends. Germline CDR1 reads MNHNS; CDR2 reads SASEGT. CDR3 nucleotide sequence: TGTGCCAGCAGTCCCCCGGGGTTAAGTTGGCGAACTGAAGCTTTCTTT. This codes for CASSPPGLSWRTEAFF.

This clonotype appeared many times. Here the CDR3 reads CASSWGQGDEAFF. The CDR3 DNA sequence: TGTGCCAGCAGTTGGGGGCAGGGGGACGAAGCTTTCTTT. The gene calls are TRBV12-3 or TRBV12-4 and TRBJ1-1; TRBD1 aligns across 7 bases. V trimming: 4 bases; J trimming: 8 bases; junction bases outside the gene matches: 7. CDR3 length equals 13 residues.

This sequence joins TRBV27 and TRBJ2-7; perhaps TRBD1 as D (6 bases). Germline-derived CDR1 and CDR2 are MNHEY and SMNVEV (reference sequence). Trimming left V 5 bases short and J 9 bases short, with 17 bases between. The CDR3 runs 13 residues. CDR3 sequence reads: CASSPRQDSSQYF. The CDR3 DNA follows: TGTGCCAGCAGTCCCCGACAGGATTCGTCGCAGTACTTC.

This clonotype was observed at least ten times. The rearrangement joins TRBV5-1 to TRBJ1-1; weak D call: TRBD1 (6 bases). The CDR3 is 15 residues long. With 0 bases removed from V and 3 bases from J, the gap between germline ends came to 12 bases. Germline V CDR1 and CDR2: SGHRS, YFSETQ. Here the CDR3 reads CASSLGGQRYTEAFF. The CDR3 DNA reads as TGCGCCAGCAGCTTGGGCGGACAGCGTTACACTGAAGCTTTCTTT.

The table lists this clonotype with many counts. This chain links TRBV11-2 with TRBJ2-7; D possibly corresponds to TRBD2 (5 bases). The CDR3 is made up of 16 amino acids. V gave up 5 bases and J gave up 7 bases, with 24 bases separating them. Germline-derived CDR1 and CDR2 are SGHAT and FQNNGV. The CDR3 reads CASSALGKRATGEQYF. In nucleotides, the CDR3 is TGTGCCAGCAGCGCTCTGGGAAAACGGGCAACGGGGGAGCAGTACTTC. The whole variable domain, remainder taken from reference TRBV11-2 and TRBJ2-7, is EAGVAQSPRYKIIEKRQSVAFWCNPISGHATLYWYQQILGQGPKLLIQFQNNGVVDDSQLPKDRFSAERLKGVDSTLKIQPAKLEDSAVYLCASSALGKRATGEQYFGPGTRLTVT.

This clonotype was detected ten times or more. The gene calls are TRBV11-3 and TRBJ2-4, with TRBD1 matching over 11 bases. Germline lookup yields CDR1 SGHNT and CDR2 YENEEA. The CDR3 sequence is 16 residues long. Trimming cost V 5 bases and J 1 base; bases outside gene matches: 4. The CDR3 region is CASSRTGGDAKNIQYF. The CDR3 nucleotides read TGTGCCAGCAGCAGGACAGGGGGCGACGCCAAAAACATTCAGTACTTC.

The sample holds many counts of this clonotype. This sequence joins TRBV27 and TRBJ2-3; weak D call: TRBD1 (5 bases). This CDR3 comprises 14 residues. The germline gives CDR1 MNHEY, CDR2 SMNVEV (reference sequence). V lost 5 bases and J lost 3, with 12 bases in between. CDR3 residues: CASSNLGPTDTQYF. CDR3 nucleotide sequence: TGTGCCAGCAGTAACCTGGGGCCTACAGATACGCAGTATTTT.

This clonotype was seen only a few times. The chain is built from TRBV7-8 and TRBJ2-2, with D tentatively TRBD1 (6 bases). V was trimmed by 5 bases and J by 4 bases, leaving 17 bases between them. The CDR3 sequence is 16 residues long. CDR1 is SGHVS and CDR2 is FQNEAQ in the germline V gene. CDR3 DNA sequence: TGTGCCAGCAGCCCCCGGCAGGGGTTAACCACCGGGGAGCTGTTTTTT. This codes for CASSPRQGLTTGELFF.

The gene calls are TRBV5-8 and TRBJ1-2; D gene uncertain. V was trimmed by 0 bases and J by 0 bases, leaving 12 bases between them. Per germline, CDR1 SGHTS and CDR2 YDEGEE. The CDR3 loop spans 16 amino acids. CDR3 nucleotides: TGTGCCAGCAGCTTGGGTCCGCGCCCTACTAACTATGGCTACACCTTC. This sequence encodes CASSLGPRPTNYGYTF.

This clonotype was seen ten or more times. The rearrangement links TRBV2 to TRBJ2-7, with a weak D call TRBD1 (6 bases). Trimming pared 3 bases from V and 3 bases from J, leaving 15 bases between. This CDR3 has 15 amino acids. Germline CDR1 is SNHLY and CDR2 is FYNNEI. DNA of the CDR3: TGTGCCAGCAGTGAGGAGCGGACAGTAAACTACGAGCAGTACTTC. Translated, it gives CASSEERTVNYEQYF.

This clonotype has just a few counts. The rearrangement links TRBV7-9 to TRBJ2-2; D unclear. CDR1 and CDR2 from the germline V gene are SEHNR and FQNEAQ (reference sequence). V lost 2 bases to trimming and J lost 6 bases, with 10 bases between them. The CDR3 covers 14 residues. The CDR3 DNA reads TGTGCCAGCAGCTTATTTCAGGAATCCGGGGAGCTGTTTTTT. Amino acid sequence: CASSLFQESGELFF.

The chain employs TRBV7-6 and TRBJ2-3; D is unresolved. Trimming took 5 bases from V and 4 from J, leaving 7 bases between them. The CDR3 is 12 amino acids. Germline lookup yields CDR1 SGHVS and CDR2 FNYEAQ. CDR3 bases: TGTGCCAGCAGCCGACCCTCAGATACGCAGTATTTT. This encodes CASSRPSDTQYF. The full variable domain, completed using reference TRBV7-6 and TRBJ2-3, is GAGVSQSPRYKVTKRGQDVALRCDPISGHVSLYWYRQALGQGPEFLTYFNYEAQQDKSGLPNDRFSAERPEGSISTLTIQRTEQRDSAMYRCASSRPSDTQYFGPGTRLTVL.

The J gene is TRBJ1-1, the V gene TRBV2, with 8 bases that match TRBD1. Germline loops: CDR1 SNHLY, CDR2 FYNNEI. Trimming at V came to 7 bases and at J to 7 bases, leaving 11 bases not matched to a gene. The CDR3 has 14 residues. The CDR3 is CASTYLTGAHEAFF. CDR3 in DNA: TGTGCCAGCACCTACCTGACAGGGGCGCATGAAGCTTTCTTT.

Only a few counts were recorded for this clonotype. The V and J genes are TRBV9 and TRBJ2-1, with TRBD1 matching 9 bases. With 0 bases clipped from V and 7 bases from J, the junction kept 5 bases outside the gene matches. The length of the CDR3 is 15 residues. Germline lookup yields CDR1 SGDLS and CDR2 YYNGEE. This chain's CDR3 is CASSVDPGTGNEQFF. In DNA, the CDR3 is TGTGCCAGCAGCGTAGACCCCGGGACAGGGAATGAGCAGTTCTTC.

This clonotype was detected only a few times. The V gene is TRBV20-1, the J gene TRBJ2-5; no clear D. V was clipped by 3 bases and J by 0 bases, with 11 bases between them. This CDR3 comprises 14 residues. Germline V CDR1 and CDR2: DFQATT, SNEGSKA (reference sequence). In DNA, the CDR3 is TGCAGTGCTAGTCTTGACTCGTACCAAGAGACCCAGTACTTC. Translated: CSASLDSYQETQYF.